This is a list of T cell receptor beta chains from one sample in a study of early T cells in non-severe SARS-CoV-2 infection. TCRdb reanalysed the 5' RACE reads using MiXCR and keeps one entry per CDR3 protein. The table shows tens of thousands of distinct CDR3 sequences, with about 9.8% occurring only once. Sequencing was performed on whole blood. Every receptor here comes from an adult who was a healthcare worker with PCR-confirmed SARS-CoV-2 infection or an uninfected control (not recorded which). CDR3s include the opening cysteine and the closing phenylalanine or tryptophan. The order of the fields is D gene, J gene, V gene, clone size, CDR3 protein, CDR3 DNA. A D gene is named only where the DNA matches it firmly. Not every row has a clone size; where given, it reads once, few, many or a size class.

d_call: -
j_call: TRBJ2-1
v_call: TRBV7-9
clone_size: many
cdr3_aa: CASSPRGAPEQFF
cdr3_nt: TGTGCCAGCAGCCCGAGAGGTGCCCCTGAGCAGTTCTTC

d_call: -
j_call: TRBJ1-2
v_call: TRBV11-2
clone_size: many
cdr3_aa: CASSNDKTWWSGYTF
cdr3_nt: TGTGCCAGCAGCAACGACAAAACTTGGTGGAGTGGCTACACCTTC

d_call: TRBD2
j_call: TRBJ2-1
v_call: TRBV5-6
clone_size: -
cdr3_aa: CASSFSSGAYNEQFF
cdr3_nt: TGTGCCAGCAGCTTCTCGAGCGGGGCGTACAATGAGCAGTTCTTC

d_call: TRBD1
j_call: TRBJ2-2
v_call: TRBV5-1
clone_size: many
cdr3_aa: CASSHGQGALTGELFF
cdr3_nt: TGCGCCAGCAGCCACGGACAGGGGGCTCTCACCGGGGAGCTTTTTTTT

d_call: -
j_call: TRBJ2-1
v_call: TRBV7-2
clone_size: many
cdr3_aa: CASSYHEGSNEQFF
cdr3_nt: TGTGCCAGCAGCTATCACGAGGGGAGCAATGAGCAGTTCTTC

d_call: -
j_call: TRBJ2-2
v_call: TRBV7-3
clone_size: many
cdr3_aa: CASSLVLQEHGELFF
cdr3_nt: TGTGCCAGCAGCTTAGTCTTACAGGAACACGGGGAGCTGTTTTTT

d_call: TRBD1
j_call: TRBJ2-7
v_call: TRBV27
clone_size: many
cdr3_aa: CASTNRDSYEQYF
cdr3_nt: TGTGCCAGCACAAACCGGGACAGCTACGAGCAGTACTTC

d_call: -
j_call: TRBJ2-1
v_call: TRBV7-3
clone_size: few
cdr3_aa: CASSPQRTLYNEQFF
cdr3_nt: TGTGCCAGCAGCCCCCAGCGGACTCTCTACAATGAGCAGTTCTTC

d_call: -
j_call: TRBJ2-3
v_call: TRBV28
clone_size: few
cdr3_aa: CASSRGAPGGTDTQYF
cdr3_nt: TGTGCCAGCAGTAGAGGTGCTCCGGGCGGCACAGATACGCAGTATTTT

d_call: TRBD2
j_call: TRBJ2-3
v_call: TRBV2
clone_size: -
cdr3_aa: CASRPLAGGPADTQYF
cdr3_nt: TGTGCCAGCAGGCCGTTAGCGGGAGGGCCCGCAGATACGCAGTATTTT

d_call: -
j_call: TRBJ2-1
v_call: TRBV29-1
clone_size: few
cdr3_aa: CSVVRSSYNEQFF
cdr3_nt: TGCAGCGTTGTACGGTCCTCCTACAATGAGCAGTTCTTC

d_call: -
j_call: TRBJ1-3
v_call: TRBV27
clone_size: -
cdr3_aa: CASSPGAGVNTIYF
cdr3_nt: TGTGCCAGCAGCCCCGGGGCAGGAGTAAACACCATATATTTT

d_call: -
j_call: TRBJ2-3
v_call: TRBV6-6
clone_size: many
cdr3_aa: CASSQISTDTQYF
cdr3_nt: TGTGCCAGCAGCCAGATTAGCACAGATACGCAGTATTTT

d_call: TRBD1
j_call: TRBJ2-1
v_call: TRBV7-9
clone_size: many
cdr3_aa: CASSFFQGAYEQFF
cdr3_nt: TGTGCCAGCAGCTTTTTTCAGGGGGCCTATGAGCAGTTCTTC

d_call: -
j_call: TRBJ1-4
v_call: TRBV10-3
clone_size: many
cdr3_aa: CATRGGTATNEKLFF
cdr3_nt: TGTGCCACCCGAGGAGGGACTGCAACTAATGAAAAACTGTTTTTT

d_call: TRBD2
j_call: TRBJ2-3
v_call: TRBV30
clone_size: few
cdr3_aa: CAWRTYSGIHNSTDTQYF
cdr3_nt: TGTGCCTGGAGGACCTATAGCGGGATCCACAACAGCACAGATACGCAGTATTTT

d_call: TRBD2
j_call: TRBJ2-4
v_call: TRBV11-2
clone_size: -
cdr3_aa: CASSSLAGGGIQYF
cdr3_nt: TGTGCCAGCAGCTCCCTAGCGGGAGGGGGCATTCAGTACTTC

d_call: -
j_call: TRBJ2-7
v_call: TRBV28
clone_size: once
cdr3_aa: CASSLQLREQYF
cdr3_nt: TGTGCCAGCAGTTTACAACTCCGTGAGCAGTACTTC

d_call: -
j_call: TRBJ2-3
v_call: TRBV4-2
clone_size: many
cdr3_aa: CASSQALNLSQYF
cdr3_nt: TGTGCCAGCAGCCAAGCCTTGAATCTTTCGCAGTATTTT

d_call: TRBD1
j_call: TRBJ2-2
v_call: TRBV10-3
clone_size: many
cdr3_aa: CATLDRSNTGELFF
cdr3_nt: TGTGCCACCCTGGACAGGTCGAACACCGGGGAGCTGTTTTTT

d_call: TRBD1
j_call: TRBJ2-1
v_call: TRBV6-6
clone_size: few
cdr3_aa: CASSYGGQVNNEQFF
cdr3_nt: TGTGCCAGCAGTTATGGGGGACAGGTGAACAATGAGCAGTTCTTC

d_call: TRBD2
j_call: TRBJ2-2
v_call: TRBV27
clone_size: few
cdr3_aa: CASTRAGLNTGELFF
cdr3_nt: TGTGCCAGCACCAGAGCGGGACTTAACACCGGGGAGCTGTTTTTT

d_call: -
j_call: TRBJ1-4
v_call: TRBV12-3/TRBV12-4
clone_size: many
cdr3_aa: CASRTGASEKLFF
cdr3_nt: TGTGCCAGCAGAACGGGGGCTTCTGAAAAACTGTTTTTT

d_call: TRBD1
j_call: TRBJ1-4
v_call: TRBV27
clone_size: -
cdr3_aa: CASRKLDREEEKLFF
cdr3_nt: TGTGCCAGCAGAAAACTAGACAGGGAGGAGGAAAAACTGTTTTTT